This T cell receptor (beta chain) was obtained from a study of CD8 T cells in ankylosing spondylitis. MiXCR, applied by TCRdb to the 5' RACE reads, yields one record per CDR3 protein. The data contain 35,000 to 50,000 distinct CDR3 sequences, approximately 9.9% of them singletons. This CDR3 comprises 13 residues. This clonotype was observed many times. Its antigen is currently unknown. Notes on the study in general: There was reportedly significant enrichment of clones that were disease-linked in matched ankylosing spondylitis synovial fluid.

V usage is TRBV12-2 and J usage is TRBJ2-3. TRBV12-2 is a pseudogene segment. The sequencing sample was made of blood, either unsorted or a sorted T cell fraction (not recorded which). The sequence derives from a male donor with ankylosing spondylitis or in good health (not recorded which). The chain's CDR3 is CASRPSTVDTQYF. DNA of the CDR3: TGTGCAAGTCGCCCGTCGACGGTTGATACGCAGTATTTT.